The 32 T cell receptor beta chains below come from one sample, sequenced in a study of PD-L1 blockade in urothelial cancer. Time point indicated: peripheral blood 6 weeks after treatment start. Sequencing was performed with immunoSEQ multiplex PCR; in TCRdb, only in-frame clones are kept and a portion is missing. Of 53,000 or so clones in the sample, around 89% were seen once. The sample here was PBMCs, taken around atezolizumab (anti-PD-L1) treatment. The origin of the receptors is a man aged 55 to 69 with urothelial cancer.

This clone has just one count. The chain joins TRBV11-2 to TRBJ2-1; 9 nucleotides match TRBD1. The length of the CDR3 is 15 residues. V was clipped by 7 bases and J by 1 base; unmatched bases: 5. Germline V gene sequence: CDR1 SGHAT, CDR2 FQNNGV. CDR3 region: CASTPGTGSYNEQFF. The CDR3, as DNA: TGTGCCAGCACACCGGGGACAGGGTCCTACAATGAGCAGTTCTTC.

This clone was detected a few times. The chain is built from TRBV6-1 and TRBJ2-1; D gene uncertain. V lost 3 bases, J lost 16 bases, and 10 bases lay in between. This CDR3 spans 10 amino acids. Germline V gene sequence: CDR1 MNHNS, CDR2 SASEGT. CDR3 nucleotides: TGTGCCAGCAGTGATCAGGCGTATTTCTTC. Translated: CASSDQAYFF.

The CDR3 DNA sequence: TGTGCCAGCAGTTACCGAGGGACTAGCGCTTACGAGCAGTACTTC. Encoded protein: CASSYRGTSAYEQYF. The chain is built from TRBV6-5 and TRBJ2-7, with 10 bases aligning to TRBD2. Per the germline V gene, CDR1 is MNHEY and CDR2 is SVGAGI. The CDR3 covers 15 residues. The V gene end was trimmed by 2 bases and the J gene end by 4 bases; junction bases not matched to a gene: 5.

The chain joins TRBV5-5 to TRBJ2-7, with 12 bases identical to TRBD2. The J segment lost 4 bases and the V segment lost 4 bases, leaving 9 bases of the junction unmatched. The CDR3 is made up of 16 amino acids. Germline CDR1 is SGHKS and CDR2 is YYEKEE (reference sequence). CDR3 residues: CASSPQSSGREYEQYF. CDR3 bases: TGTGCCAGCAGCCCCCAGTCTAGCGGGAGGGAATACGAGCAGTACTTC.

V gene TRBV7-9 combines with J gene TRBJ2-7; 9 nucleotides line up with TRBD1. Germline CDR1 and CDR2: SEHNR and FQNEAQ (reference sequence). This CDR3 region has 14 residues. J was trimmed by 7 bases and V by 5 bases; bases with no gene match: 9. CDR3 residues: CASSPGTGSREQYF. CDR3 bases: TGTGCCAGCAGCCCCGGGACAGGGTCTAGGGAGCAGTACTTC.

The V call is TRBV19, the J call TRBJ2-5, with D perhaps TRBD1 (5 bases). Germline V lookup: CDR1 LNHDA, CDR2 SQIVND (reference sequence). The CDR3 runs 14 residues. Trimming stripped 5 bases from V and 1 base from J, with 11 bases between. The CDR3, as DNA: TGTGCCAGTAGTCTCTGGACAAGCCAAGAGACCCAGTACTTC. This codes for CASSLWTSQETQYF.

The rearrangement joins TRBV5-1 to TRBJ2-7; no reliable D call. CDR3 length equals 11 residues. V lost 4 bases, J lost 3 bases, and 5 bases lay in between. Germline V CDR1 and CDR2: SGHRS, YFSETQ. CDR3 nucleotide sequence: TGCGCCAGCAGCGTAAACTACGAGCAGTACTTC. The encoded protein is CASSVNYEQYF.

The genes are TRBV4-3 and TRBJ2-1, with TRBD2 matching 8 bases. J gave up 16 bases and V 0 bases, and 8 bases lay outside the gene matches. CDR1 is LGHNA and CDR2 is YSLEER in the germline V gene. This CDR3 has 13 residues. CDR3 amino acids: CASSQEGSGSFFF. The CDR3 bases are TGCGCCAGCAGCCAAGAAGGGAGCGGGAGCTTCTTCTTC.

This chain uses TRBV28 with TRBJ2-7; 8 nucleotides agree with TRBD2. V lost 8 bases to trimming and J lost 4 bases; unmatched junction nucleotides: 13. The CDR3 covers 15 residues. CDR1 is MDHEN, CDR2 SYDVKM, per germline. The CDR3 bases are TGTGCCAGCTCCGGGGGGGCAAACAGAATATACGAGCAGTACTTC. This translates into CASSGGANRIYEQYF.

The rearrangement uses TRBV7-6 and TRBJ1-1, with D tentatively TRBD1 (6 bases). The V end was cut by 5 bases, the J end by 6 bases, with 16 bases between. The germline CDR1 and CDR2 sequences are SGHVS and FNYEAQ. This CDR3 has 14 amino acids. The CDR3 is CASSSNEGEAEAFF. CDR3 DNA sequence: TGTGCCAGCAGCAGTAATGAGGGGGAAGCTGAAGCTTTCTTT. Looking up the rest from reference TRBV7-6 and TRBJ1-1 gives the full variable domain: GAGVSQSPRYKVTKRGQDVALRCDPISGHVSLYWYRQALGQGPEFLTYFNYEAQQDKSGLPNDRFSAERPEGSISTLTIQRTEQRDSAMYRCASSSNEGEAEAFFGQGTRLTVV.

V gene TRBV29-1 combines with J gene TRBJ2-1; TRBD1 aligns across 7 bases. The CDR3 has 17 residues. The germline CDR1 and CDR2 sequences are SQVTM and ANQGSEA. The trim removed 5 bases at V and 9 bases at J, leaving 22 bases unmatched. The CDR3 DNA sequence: TGCAGCGTTAAGGTCGGCTCGGGACAGTCTGTTCTGAGTGAGCAGTTCTTC. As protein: CSVKVGSGQSVLSEQFF.

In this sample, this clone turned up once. DNA of the CDR3: TGTGCCAGCAGAGACCACAGGGTGGGGAGTGAAAAACTGTTTTTT. It is translated as CASRDHRVGSEKLFF. This chain links TRBV6-6 with TRBJ1-4; possibly TRBD1 for D (6 bases). This CDR3 region has 15 residues. Trimming pared 6 bases from V and 7 bases from J, leaving 18 bases between. Germline CDR1 and CDR2: MNHNY and SVGAGI (reference sequence).

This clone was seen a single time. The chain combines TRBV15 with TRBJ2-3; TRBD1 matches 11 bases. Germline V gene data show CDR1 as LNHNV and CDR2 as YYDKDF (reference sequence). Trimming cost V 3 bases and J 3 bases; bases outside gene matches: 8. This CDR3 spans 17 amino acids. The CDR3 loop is CATSRSGQGAGTDTQYF. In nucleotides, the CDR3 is TGTGCCACCAGCAGGTCCGGACAGGGGGCTGGGACAGATACGCAGTATTTT.

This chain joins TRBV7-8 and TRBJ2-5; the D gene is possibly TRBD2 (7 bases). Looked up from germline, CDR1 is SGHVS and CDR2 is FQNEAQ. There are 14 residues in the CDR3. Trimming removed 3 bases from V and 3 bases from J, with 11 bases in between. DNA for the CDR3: TGTGCCAGCAGCTTTAGGGGGGGGAAAGAGACCCAGTACTTC. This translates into CASSFRGGKETQYF.

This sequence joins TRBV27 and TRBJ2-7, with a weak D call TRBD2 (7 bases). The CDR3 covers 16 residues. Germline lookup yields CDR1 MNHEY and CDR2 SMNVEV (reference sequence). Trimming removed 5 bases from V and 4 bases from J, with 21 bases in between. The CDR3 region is CASSNRGGDFGYEQYF. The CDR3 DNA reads TGTGCCAGCAGTAACCGAGGGGGGGATTTTGGGTACGAGCAGTACTTC.

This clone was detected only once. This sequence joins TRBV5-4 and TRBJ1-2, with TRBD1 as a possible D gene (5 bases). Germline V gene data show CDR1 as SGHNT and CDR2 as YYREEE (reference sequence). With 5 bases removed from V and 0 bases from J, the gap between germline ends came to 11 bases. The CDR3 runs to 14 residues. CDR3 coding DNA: TGTGCCAGCAGTTTCCGACAGACTAACTATGGCTACACCTTC. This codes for CASSFRQTNYGYTF.

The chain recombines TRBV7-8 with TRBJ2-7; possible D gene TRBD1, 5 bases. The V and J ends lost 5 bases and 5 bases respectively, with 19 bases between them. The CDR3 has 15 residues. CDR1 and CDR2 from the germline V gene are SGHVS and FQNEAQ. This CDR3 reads CASSPWGLYGHEQYF. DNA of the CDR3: TGTGCCAGCAGCCCCTGGGGCCTATACGGTCACGAGCAGTACTTC.

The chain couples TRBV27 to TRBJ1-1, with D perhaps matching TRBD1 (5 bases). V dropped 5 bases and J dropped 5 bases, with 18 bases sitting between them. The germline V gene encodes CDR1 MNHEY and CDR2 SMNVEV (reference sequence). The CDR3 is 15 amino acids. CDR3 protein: CASSPFPGGGTEAFF. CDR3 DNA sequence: TGTGCCAGCAGTCCCTTTCCGGGGGGAGGTACTGAAGCTTTCTTT.

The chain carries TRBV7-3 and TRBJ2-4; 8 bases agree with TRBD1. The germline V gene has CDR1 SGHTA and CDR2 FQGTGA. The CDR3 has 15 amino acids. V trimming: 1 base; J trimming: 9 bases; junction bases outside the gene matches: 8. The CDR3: CASSLSPGQGSIQYF. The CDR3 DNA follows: TGTGCCAGCAGCTTAAGCCCCGGACAGGGTAGCATTCAGTACTTC.

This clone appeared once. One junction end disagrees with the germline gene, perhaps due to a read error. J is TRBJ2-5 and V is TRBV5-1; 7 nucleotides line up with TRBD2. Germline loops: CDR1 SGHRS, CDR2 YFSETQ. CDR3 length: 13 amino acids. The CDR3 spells CASSLEGGETQYF. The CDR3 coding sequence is TGCGCCAGCAGTTTGGAGGGAGGGGAGACCCAGTACTTC.

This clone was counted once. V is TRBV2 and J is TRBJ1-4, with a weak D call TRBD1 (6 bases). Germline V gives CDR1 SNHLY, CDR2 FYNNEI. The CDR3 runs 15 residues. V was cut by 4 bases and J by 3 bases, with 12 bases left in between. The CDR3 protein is CASSAAGAPNEKLFF. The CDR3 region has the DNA TGTGCCAGCAGTGCGGCAGGGGCGCCTAATGAAAAACTGTTTTTT. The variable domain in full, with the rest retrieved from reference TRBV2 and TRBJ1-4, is EPEVTQTPSHQVTQMGQEVILRCVPISNHLYFYWYRQILGQKVEFLVSFYNNEISEKSEIFDDQFSVERPDGSNFTLKIRSTKLEDSAMYFCASSAAGAPNEKLFFGSGTQLSVL.

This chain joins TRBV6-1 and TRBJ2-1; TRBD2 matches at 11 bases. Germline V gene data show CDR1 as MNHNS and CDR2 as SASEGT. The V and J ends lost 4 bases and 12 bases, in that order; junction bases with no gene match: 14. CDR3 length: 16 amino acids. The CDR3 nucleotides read TGTGCCAGCAGTGTTTACAGGTCCGGGACTAGCGGAGGGCAGTTCTTC. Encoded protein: CASSVYRSGTSGGQFF.

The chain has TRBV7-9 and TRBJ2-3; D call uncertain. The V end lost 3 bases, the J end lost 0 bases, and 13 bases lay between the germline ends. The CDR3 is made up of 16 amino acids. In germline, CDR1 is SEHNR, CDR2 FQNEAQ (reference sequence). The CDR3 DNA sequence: TGTGCCAGCAGCTTCGTACCAGGCCCTAGCACAGATACGCAGTATTTT. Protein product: CASSFVPGPSTDTQYF.

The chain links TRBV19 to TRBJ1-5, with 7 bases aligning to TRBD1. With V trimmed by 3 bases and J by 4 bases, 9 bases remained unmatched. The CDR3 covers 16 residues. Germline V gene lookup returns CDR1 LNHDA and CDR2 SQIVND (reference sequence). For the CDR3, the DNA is TGTGCCAGTAGTATGGGGACCGGGACAGTGAATCAGCCCCAGCATTTT. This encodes CASSMGTGTVNQPQHF. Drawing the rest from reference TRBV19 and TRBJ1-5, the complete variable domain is DGGITQSPKYLFRKEGQNVTLSCEQNLNHDAMYWYRQDPGQGLRLIYYSQIVNDFQKGDIAEGYSVSREKKESFPLTVTSAQKNPTAFYLCASSMGTGTVNQPQHFGDGTRLSIL.

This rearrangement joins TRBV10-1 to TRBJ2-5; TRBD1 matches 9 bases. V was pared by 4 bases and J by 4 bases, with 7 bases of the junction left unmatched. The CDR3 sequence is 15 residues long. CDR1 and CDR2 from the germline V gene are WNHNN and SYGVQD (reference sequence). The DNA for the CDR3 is TGCGCCAGCAGTGCCTCCACAGGGGGCGGAGAGACCCAGTACTTC. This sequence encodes CASSASTGGGETQYF.

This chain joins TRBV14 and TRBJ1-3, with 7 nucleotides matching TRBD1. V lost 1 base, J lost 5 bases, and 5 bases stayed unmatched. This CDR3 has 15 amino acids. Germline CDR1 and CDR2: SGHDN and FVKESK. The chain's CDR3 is CASSQAQGQRNTIYF. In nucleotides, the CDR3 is TGTGCCAGCAGCCAAGCACAGGGGCAACGAAACACCATATATTTT.

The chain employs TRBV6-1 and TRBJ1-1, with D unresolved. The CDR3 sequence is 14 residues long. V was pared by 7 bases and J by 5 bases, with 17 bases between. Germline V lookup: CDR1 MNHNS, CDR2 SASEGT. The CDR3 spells CASNLLRVGTEAFF. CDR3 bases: TGTGCCAGCAACCTTTTGAGGGTAGGAACTGAAGCTTTCTTT.

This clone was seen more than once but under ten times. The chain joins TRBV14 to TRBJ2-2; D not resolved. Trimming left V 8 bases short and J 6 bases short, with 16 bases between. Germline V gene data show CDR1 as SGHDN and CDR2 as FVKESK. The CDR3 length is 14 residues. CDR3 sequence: CASARSVLSGELFF. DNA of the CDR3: TGTGCCAGCGCGCGGAGCGTCTTATCCGGGGAGCTGTTTTTT.

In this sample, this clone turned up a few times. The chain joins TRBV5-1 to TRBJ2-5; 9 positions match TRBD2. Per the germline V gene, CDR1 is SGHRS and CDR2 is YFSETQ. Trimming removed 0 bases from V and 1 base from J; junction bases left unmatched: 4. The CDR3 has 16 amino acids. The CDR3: CASSLGGRGGQETQYF. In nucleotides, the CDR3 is TGCGCCAGCAGCTTGGGAGGGCGGGGGGGCCAAGAGACCCAGTACTTC.

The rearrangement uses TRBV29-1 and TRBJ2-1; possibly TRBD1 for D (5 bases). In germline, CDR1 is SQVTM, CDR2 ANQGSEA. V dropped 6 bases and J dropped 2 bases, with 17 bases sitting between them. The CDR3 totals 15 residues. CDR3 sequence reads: CSVPEAGITYNEQFF. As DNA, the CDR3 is TGCAGCGTCCCCGAGGCAGGGATAACCTACAATGAGCAGTTCTTC.

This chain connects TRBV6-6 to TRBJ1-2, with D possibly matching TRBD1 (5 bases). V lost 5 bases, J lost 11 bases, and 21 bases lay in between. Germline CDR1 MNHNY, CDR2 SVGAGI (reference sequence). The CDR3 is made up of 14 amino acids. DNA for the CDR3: TGTGCCAGCAGTAGACCGGGGGGGGGACTATGGTACACCTTC. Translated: CASSRPGGGLWYTF.

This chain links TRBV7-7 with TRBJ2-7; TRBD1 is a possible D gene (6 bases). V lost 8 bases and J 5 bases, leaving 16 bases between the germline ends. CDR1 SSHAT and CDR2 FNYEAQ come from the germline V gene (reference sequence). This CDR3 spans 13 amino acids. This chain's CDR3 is CASSPHTGNEQYF. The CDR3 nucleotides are TGTGCCAGCTCCCCACACACAGGGAACGAGCAGTACTTC. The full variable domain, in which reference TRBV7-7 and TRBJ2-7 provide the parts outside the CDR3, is GAGVSQSPRYKVTKRGQDVTLRCDPISSHATLYWYQQALGQGPEFLTYFNYEAQPDKSGLPSDRFSAERPEGSISTLTIQRTEQRDSAMYRCASSPHTGNEQYFGPGTRLTVT.